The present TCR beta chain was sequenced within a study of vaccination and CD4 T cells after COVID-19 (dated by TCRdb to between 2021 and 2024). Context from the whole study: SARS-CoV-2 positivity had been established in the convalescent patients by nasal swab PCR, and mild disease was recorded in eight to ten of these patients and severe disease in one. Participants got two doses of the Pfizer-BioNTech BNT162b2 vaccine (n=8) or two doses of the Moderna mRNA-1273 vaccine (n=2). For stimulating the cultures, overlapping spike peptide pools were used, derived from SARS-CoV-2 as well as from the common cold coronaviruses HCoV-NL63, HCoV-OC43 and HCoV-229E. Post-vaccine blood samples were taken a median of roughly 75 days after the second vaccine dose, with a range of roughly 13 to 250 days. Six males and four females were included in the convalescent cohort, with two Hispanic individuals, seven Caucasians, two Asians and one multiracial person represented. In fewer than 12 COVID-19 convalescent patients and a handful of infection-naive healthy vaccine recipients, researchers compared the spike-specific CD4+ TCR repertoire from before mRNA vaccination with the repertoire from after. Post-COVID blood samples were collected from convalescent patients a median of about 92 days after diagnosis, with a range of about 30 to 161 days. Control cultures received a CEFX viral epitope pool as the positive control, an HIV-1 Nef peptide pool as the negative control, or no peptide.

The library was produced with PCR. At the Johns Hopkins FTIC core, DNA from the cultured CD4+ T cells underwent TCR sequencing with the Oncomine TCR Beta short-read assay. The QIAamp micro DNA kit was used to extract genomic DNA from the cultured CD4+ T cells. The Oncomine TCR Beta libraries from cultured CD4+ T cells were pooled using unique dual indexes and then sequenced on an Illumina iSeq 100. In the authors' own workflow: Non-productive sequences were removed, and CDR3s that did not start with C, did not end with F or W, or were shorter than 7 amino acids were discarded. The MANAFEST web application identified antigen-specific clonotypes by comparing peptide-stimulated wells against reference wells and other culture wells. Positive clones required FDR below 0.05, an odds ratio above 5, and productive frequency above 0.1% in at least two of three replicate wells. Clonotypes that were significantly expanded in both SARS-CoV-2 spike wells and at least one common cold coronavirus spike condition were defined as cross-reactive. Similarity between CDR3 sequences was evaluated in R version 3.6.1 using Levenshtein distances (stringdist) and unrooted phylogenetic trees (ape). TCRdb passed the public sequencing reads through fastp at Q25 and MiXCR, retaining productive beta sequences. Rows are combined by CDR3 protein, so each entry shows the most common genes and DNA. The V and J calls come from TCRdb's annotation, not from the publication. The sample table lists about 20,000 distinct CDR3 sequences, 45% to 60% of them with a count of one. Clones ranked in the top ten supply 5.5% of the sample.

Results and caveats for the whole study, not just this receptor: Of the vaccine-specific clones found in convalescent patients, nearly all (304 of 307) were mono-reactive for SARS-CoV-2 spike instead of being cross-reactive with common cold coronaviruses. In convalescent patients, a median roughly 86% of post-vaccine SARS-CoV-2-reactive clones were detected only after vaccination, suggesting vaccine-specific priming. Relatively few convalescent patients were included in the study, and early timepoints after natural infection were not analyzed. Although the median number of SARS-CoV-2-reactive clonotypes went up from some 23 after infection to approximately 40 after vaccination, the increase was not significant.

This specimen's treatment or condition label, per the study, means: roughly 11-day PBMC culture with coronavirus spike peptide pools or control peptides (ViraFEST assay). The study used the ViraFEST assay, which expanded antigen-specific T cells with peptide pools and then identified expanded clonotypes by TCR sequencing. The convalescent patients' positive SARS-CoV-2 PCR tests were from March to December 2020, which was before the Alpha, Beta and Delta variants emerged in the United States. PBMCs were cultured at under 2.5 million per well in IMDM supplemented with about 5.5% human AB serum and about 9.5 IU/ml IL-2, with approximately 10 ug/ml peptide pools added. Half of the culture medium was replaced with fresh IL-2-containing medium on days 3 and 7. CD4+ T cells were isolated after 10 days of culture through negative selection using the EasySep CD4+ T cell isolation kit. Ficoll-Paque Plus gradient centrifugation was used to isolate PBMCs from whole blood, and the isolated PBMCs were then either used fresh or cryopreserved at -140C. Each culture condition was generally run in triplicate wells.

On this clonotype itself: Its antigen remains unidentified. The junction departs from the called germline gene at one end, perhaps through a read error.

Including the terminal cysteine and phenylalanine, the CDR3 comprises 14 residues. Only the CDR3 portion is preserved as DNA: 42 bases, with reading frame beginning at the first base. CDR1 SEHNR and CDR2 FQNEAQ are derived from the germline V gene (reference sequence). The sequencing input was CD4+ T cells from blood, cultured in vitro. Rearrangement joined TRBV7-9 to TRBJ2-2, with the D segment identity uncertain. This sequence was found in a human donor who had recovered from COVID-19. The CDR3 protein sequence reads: CASSFLVGTGELFF. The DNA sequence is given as TGCGCCAGCAGCTTTCTAGTGGGCACCGGGGAGCTGTTTTTT.